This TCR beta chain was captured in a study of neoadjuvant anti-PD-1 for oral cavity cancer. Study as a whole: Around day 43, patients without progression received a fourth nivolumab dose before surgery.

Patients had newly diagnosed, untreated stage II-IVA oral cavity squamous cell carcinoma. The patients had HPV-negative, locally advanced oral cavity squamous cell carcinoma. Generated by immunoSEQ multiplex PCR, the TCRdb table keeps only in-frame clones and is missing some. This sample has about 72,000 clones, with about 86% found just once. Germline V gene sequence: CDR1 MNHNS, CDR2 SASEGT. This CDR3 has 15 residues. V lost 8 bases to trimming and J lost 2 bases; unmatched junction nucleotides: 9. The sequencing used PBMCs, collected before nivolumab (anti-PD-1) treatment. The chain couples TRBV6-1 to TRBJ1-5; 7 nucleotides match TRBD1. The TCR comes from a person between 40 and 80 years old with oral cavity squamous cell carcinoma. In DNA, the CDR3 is TGTGCCAGCGGGCGGGACAGCCGTCGCAATCAGCCCCAGCATTTT. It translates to CASGRDSRRNQPQHF.